This T cell receptor beta chain was profiled in a study of cytomegalovirus exposure and HLA in healthy donors (dated by TCRdb to 2017 to 2019). Study-wide context: In an earlier analysis of under 750 of the donors, 276 Gb of sequence data and 117 million unique TCR beta sequences from 150 million to 200 million T cells were reported. The number of donors typed differed by locus, with 629-630 for A, B, C, DRB1 and DQB1, roughly 520 for DQA1, about 610 for DPA1, and over 400 for DPB1. Donor age, sex, ethnicity and CMV serostatus were collected together with the repertoire data. To study patterns of TCR occurrence, a later analysis re-analyzed previously published TCR beta repertoires from hundreds of donors and added high-resolution HLA genotyping. An early release covering roughly 580 HLA-typed donors comprised approximately 290 gigabases of sequencing data and some 79 million unique TCR sequences. All discovery cohort repertoires had been generated using a single sequencing platform. Of the 398 genotyped donors, approximately 83% fell in the genetic ancestry cluster associated with self-reported Caucasian donors. Besides the first cohort of about 730 subjects, a separate validation cohort made up of 120 different subjects was used. High-throughput TCR immunosequencing, statistical association of individual TCRs with disease status, and machine learning were combined to predict cytomegalovirus infection status. Genome-wide SNP genotypes for about 65% of the roughly 670 donors were used in a later genetic analysis, which treated that subset as a discovery cohort. The study aimed to test whether cataloging public T cell receptors could reveal signatures of past pathogen exposure. Rather than using new phenotypic data, the later analysis identified candidate immune exposures from TCR beta sequences and from how often those sequences occurred across donors. HLA typing included class I and class II loci at four-digit resolution. About five DR-DQ haplotypes were treated as single units for association and clustering because of strong linkage in the cohort. The study used immunosequencing to profile the T cell repertoires of approximately 690 subjects and linked those repertoires to cytomegalovirus serostatus. To decide whether each TCR beta V gene segment behaved as functional or pseudogenic, an earlier analysis of approximately 600 of the donors relied on high-throughput TCR beta sequencing. Among several hundred genotyped donors of the cohort, an average of around 250,000 unique TCR beta nucleotide sequences was sequenced per donor, of which about 20% were non-productive.

The cohort consisted of hundreds of healthy bone marrow donors. At the time of sampling, all cohort members were nominally healthy, though unrecorded immune exposures were likely present. The donor tested CMV seropositive and was one of the 289 seropositive cohort members. A peripheral blood sample was collected from each donor, and TCR beta sequencing was performed on peripheral blood mononuclear cells. The Qiagen DNeasy Blood Extraction Kit was used to extract genomic DNA from the blood cell samples. The investigation overall reported the following: Most TCR sequences were observed very rarely across donors, whereas some public TCRs were present in many individuals. A later analysis found that TCR association rates varied across HLA loci, with DRB1 alleles showing the most associated TCRs and HLA-C alleles the fewest. The study gave a list of 150 to 200 TCR beta chains associated with cytomegalovirus. Compared with the 666-donor mean, donors in an Asian-associated ancestry cluster had fewer N-insertions in productive TCRs, according to a later genetic analysis. Because counts were too low, under 20 rarely observed V segments, including chromosome 9 orphons, were left out of the earlier analysis of 587 of the donors. Most CMV-associated TCR beta chains appeared to be HLA-restricted in a later analysis, and the HLA associations seemed to be driven largely by CMV exposure. Cytomegalovirus status was reported to be diagnosed by the classifier with high specificity and sensitivity in both the original and validation cohorts. For the cohort, immune exposure information was limited to CMV serostatus. A cluster of highly shared sequence variants was judged likely to represent a technical artifact of the sequencing pipeline. Strong co-occurrence of HLA alleles, especially DR and DQ, made assigning TCR associations to individual alleles difficult. Only TCR beta chains were sequenced in this cohort, and the absence of alpha or paired-chain data limited detectable features. In vitro tests confirmed that three of the cytomegalovirus-associated TCR beta chains recognize cytomegalovirus antigens. Specific HLA alleles were associated with 15,000 to 20,000 TCR beta sequences at a false discovery rate of 0.05 in a later analysis. The authors suggested that the approach could potentially be extended to other disease states and immunological phenotypes. A further reported finding was that TCR beta sequences accurately predicted the HLA-A and HLA-B alleles for most subjects in the first cohort. The presence/absence analyses assumed that sequencing depth was roughly uniform across donors, and that assumption may not be true. Linkage disequilibrium might explain the correlated functional status among segregating V segments, but an unknown experimental factor could not be ruled out. Compared with equally common non-associated chains, HLA-associated TCR beta chains in a later analysis were more clonally expanded and had lower generation probabilities. An earlier analysis of approximately 540 of the donors showed that most TCR beta V segments appeared in productive rearrangements either about 87% or about 30% of the time, which broadly matched IMGT annotations. Several of the top co-occurrence clusters appeared to be linked to parvovirus B19, influenza, CMV and Epstein-Barr virus, according to a later analysis. Because HLA typing was missing for some donors at each locus, association tests included only the typed subset. Some IMGT-functional V segments, including TRBV6-2 and TRBV6-3, could not be told apart with the 87-base-pair reads, so those segments were excluded. A later genetic analysis associated a missense DCLRE1C variant with V-gene and J-gene trimming of TCR beta chains, and an independent cohort replicated the association.

The library was built by means of the immunoSEQ multiplex PCR assay. For the multiplex PCR, a mixture combining 60 forward primers for TCR Vbeta segments and 13 reverse primers for TCR Jbeta segments was used. The CDR3 region of rearranged TCR beta genes was amplified from genomic DNA with a multiplex PCR assay. The amplified TCR beta libraries were sequenced on the Illumina HiSeq System as 87-base-pair reads. On the study's bioinformatics: In a later analysis, about 80 million unique TCR beta chains were counted across the 500 to 850 repertoires, and roughly 11 million of these chains were shared by at least two donors. Raw reads were error-corrected and collapsed into unique sequences with a nearest-neighbor algorithm that merged closely related sequences to remove PCR and sequencing errors. To assign V, D and J gene segments, CDR3 sequences were aligned to IMGT reference sequences. For a sequence to be retained, a match of at least six nucleotides to both a V gene segment and a J gene segment was required. A rearrangement counted as productive if the CDR3 had no stop codons and remained in frame with V and J, and every other rearrangement counted as non-productive. CDR3 was defined according to IMGT convention as the region running from the second conserved V-encoded cysteine to the conserved J-encoded phenylalanine. The earlier analysis of 587 of the donors excluded sequences that lacked an unambiguous match to a single V gene segment. In an earlier analysis of 587 of the donors, V segments were called functional above 56.7% productive rearrangements and were called segregating when the between-donor standard deviation exceeded 5%. A statistical classification framework was developed to diagnose cytomegalovirus status using the catalog of TCR beta chain sequences. V and J gene assignment, in a later analysis, came from comparing TCR nucleotide sequences with IMGT/GENE-DB human TR gene sequences. In a later analysis, CDR3 sequences and most-parsimonious VDJ recombination scenarios were assigned using the TCRdist pipeline. In a later analysis, each TCR beta chain was defined by its CDR3 amino acid sequence together with its V-gene family, and reads lacking a unique V-gene family were excluded. In a later analysis, several hundred highly shared, low-generation-probability nucleotide sequences were removed to address suspected cross-contamination and a sequencing artifact. For each public chain, a later analysis derived a clonal expansion index from normalized ranks of inferred template counts within each repertoire. In a later analysis, generation probabilities were computed with a VDJ recombination model fitted to out-of-frame rearrangements, and the resulting probabilities were checked against IGoR. In a later analysis, hypergeometric tests were used to score TCR-TCR, TCR-HLA and TCR-CMV co-occurrence, with a repertoire-size bias correction applied to TCR pairs. False discovery rates were estimated in a later analysis by permuting HLA or CMV assignments 20 times. A later analysis grouped co-occurring TCRs with DBSCAN, adding TCRdist sequence similarity when clustering within HLA-allele-positive subsets. Repertoires with fewer than 30,000 or more than 120,000 public chains, plus five repertoires with anomalous nucleotide sharing, were excluded from co-occurrence clustering. TCRdb took over this immuneACCESS table, retaining in-frame rearrangements with V and J assigned. Such tables are incomplete; in checked studies, under half of the missing clones stem from an unresolved V gene, and the remainder is unexplained. Clonal size and the V and J genes are those of that table, whereas D and trimming came from the DNA. This sample is represented by about 82,000 clones; 60% to 80% of them were singletons. The ten largest clonotypes hold around 6.5% of the sample.

As concerns this clone: Its cognate antigen has yet to be identified. It has no much larger one-base neighbor in the sample; base qualities were not kept.

Including cysteine and phenylalanine, the CDR3 has 14 amino acids. CDR3 DNA is the only sequence kept; it has 42 bases, read in frame from the first base. V gives up 6 bases and J gives up 2 bases, and the segment between their germline ends measures 13 bases. CDR1 is given as MNHEY and CDR2 as SMNVEV, both from the germline V gene (reference sequence). The TCR comes from a woman between 45 and 65 years old in good health and CMV-seropositive. The rearranged segments are TRBV27 and TRBJ1-2; tentative D gene TRBD1, with 5 bases matching. The sequenced sample was PBMCs. For the CDR3, the sequence is CASRHRSLNYGYTF. The nucleotide sequence is given as TGTGCCAGCAGACACAGGAGCTTAAACTATGGCTACACCTTC.